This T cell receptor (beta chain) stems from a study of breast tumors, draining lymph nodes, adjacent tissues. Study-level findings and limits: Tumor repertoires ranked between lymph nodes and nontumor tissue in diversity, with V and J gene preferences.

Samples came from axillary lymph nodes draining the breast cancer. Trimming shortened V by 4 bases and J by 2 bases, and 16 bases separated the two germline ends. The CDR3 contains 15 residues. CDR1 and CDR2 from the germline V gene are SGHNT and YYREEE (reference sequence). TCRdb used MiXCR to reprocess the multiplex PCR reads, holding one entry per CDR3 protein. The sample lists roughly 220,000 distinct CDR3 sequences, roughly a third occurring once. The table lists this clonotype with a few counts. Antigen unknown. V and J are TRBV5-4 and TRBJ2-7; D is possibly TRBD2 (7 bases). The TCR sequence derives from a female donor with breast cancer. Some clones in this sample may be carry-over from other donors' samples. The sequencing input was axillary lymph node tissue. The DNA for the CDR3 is TGTGCCAGCAGCCCACGGCGGGGGCTGACCTACGAGCAGTACTTC. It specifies CASSPRRGLTYEQYF.